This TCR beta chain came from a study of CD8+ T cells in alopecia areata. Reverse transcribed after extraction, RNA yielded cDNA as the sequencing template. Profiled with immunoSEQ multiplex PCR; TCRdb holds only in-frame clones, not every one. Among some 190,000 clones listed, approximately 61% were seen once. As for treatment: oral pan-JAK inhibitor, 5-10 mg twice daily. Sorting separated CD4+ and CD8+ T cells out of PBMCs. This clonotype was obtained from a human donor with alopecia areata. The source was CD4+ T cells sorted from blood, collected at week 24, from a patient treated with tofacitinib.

The CDR3 DNA reads TGCAGCGTTGCGACCGGATTTGAAGCTTTCTTT. It specifies CSVATGFEAFF. The chain uses TRBV29-1 and TRBJ1-1; the D is unclear. CDR1 SQVTM and CDR2 ANQGSEA come from the germline V gene. This CDR3 contains 11 residues. The germline V and J ends were trimmed by 4 bases and 7 bases, with 10 bases remaining between them.